Each of the 32 T cell receptor beta chains below was sequenced from the same sample in a study of CD8+ T cells in alopecia areata. TCR sequencing used cDNA made by reverse transcription of extracted RNA. TCRdb keeps only in-frame clones here, not all; method: immunoSEQ multiplex PCR. Here the sample spans about 100,000 clones, around 84% being singletons. The treatment: oral pan-JAK inhibitor, 5-10 mg twice daily. Material: CD8+ T cells sorted from blood, obtained at week 24, from a patient treated with tofacitinib. The receptors derive from a human donor with alopecia areata.

This clone was seen just once. The V call is TRBV19, the J call TRBJ2-1; the D call may be TRBD1 or TRBD2 (6 bases each). Looked up from germline, CDR1 is LNHDA and CDR2 is SQIVND (reference sequence). The V end lost 4 bases, the J end lost 5 bases, and 12 bases lay between the germline ends. The CDR3 is 14 amino acids. The CDR3 loop is CASSKGGDNNEQFF. CDR3 nucleotide sequence: TGTGCCAGTAGTAAAGGCGGGGACAACAATGAGCAGTTCTTC.

The chain links TRBV27 to TRBJ2-7; 9 bases map to TRBD1. Per the germline V gene, CDR1 is MNHEY and CDR2 is SMNVEV (reference sequence). The trim removed 5 bases at V and 3 bases at J, leaving 11 bases unmatched. The CDR3 is 16 residues long. The CDR3 DNA is TGTGCCAGCAGTGCTTACTCCGGGACAGGGCGCTACGAGCAGTACTTC. Amino acid sequence: CASSAYSGTGRYEQYF.

The chain has TRBV30 and TRBJ2-2; possible D gene TRBD1, 5 bases. Germline CDR1 reads GTSNPN; CDR2 reads SVGIG (reference sequence). V was pared by 0 bases and J by 5 bases, with 10 bases between. The CDR3 has 14 residues. The CDR3 nucleotides are TGTGCCTGGAGTGTAGTCCAGGGTACCGGGGAGCTGTTTTTT. Protein: CAWSVVQGTGELFF.

This chain connects TRBV4-1 to TRBJ2-1; the D is unclear. V was shortened by 2 bases and J by 4 bases, with 6 bases between the two germline ends. CDR3 size: 13 residues. CDR1 is MGHRA and CDR2 is YSYEKL in the germline V gene. The CDR3 DNA sequence: TGCGCCAGCAGCCAACAACTTTACAATGAGCAGTTCTTC. Translated, it gives CASSQQLYNEQFF.

This chain uses TRBV9 with TRBJ2-1; D gene unclear. The V and J ends lost 0 bases and 6 bases respectively, with 4 bases between them. The CDR3 extends over 12 amino acids. Germline CDR1 reads SGDLS; CDR2 reads YYNGEE. CDR3 protein: CASSVVTNEQFF. As DNA, the CDR3 is TGTGCCAGCAGCGTAGTAACCAATGAGCAGTTCTTC. Full variable domain (remainder filled in from reference TRBV9 and TRBJ2-1): DSGVTQTPKHLITATGQRVTLRCSPRSGDLSVYWYQQSLDQGLQFLIQYYNGEERAKGNILERFSAQQFPDLHSELNLSSLELGDSALYFCASSVVTNEQFFGPGTRLTVL.

The gene calls are TRBV4-1 and TRBJ2-3, with a possible D match to TRBD1 (5 bases). CDR1 and CDR2 (germline): MGHRA, YSYEKL. V shed 5 bases and J shed 1 base, with 16 bases lying between them. The CDR3 is 16 residues long. This CDR3 is CASSSRARVGTDTQYF. CDR3 in DNA: TGCGCCAGCAGCTCCCGCGCCAGGGTGGGCACAGATACGCAGTATTTT.

Written as DNA, the CDR3 is TGTGCCAGCAGTCGGCGGGGACAGGGTCCGGGAGAGCAGTACTTC. Translation gives CASSRRGQGPGEQYF. This chain joins TRBV28 and TRBJ2-7; 9 nucleotides agree with TRBD1. Per germline, CDR1 MDHEN and CDR2 SYDVKM. V shed 5 bases and J 7 bases; nucleotides not matched to a gene: 12. The CDR3 consists of 15 residues.

This chain uses TRBV27 with TRBJ2-3; 9 bases are a match to TRBD2. The V and J ends lost 3 bases and 1 base, in that order; junction bases with no gene match: 5. The CDR3 is 16 residues long. Germline V gene lookup returns CDR1 MNHEY and CDR2 SMNVEV (reference sequence). The CDR3 protein is CASSLFPSGGTDTQYF. The CDR3 DNA reads as TGTGCCAGCAGTTTGTTTCCTAGCGGGGGCACAGATACGCAGTATTTT.

V is TRBV6-4 and J is TRBJ2-2; D gene unclear. V gave up 6 bases and J gave up 7 bases, with 15 bases separating them. This CDR3 region has 14 residues. Germline loops: CDR1 MRHNA, CDR2 SNTAGT. The CDR3 loop reads CASSPDRGGGELFF. In DNA, the CDR3 is TGTGCCAGCAGCCCTGACCGAGGCGGCGGGGAGCTGTTTTTT.

This chain connects TRBV5-1 to TRBJ1-1; 8 bases match TRBD1. The CDR3 consists of 16 residues. Germline V lookup: CDR1 SGHRS, CDR2 YFSETQ. Losses at the gene ends were 0 bases for V and 4 bases for J; bases not matched to a gene: 8. DNA of the CDR3: TGCGCCAGCAGCTTGGAAACGACAGGGGCAGGCACTGAAGCTTTCTTT. Amino acid sequence: CASSLETTGAGTEAFF.

V usage is TRBV27 and J usage is TRBJ2-5; 8 bases fit TRBD1. The DNA end lines up better with TRBJ2-7; the J call may be wrong. The CDR3 runs to 13 residues. The germline CDR1 and CDR2 sequences are MNHEY and SMNVEV (reference sequence). The CDR3 DNA reads as TGTGCCAGCAGTCGCGACAGGGGTTACGAGCAGTACTTC. Protein sequence: CASSRDRGYEQYF.

The V gene is TRBV15, the J gene TRBJ2-1; the D gene is possibly TRBD2 (5 bases). V lost 6 bases, J lost 0 bases, and 12 bases lay in between. The germline V gene encodes CDR1 LNHNV and CDR2 YYDKDF (reference sequence). The CDR3 is made up of 15 amino acids. CDR3 nucleotide sequence: TGTGCCACCAGTTCGGACTCGAACTCCTACAATGAGCAGTTCTTC. As protein: CATSSDSNSYNEQFF.

The rearrangement joins TRBV2 to TRBJ2-1; no reliable D call. V lost 6 bases and J lost 15, with 12 bases in between. CDR3 length: 10 amino acids. The germline V gene encodes CDR1 SNHLY and CDR2 FYNNEI. CDR3 in DNA: TGTGCCAGCAGCCGGGCCCACCCGTTCTTC. It translates to CASSRAHPFF.

The V and J genes are TRBV7-3 and TRBJ1-1; no reliable D call. V lost 0 bases and J lost 11, with 10 bases in between. Germline V gene data show CDR1 as SGHTA and CDR2 as FQGTGA. This CDR3 is built from 12 residues. In DNA form, the CDR3 reads TGTGCCAGCAGCTTAACGTCCAACTCCGCTTTCTTT. Its translation: CASSLTSNSAFF.

The CDR3 DNA follows: TGTGCCTGGAGTCCCCGGGACAGGGGGCAAGACAATGAGCAGTTCTTC. It codes for CAWSPRDRGQDNEQFF. V is TRBV30 and J is TRBJ2-1; 12 positions match TRBD1. With 2 bases clipped from V and 5 bases from J, the junction kept 7 bases outside the gene matches. The germline gives CDR1 GTSNPN, CDR2 SVGIG (reference sequence). The CDR3 is 16 residues long.

The rearrangement uses TRBV10-3 and TRBJ2-5; either TRBD1 or TRBD2 may fit D (6 bases each). The CDR3 loop spans 16 amino acids. Between the trimmed V and J ends, which lost 0 bases and 3 bases, there was a span of 14 bases. CDR1 ENHRY and CDR2 SYGVKD come from the germline V gene. The CDR3 region has the DNA TGTGCCATCAGTGAGTCGACCCGGGGGCTTAAAGAGACCCAGTACTTC. It yields the protein CAISESTRGLKETQYF.

The CDR3 reads CASSSWVSTDTQYF. For the CDR3, the DNA is TGTGCCAGCAGCTCGTGGGTGAGCACAGATACGCAGTATTTT. V usage is TRBV7-2 and J usage is TRBJ2-3; D is undetermined. Trimming cost V 4 bases and J 0 bases, with 8 bases left between them. There are 14 residues in the CDR3. Germline V lookup: CDR1 SGHTA, CDR2 FQGNSA.

The chain recombines TRBV5-6 with TRBJ1-5, with TRBD1 matching over 9 bases. The CDR3 has 13 residues. Germline V gene lookup returns CDR1 SGHDT and CDR2 YYEEEE. The J segment lost 7 bases and the V segment lost 4 bases, leaving 3 bases of the junction unmatched. CDR3 loop: CASSPGQGQPQHF. The DNA for the CDR3 is TGTGCCAGCAGCCCGGGACAGGGACAGCCCCAGCATTTT. Full variable domain (outside the CDR3, taken from reference TRBV5-6 and TRBJ1-5): DAGVTQSPTHLIKTRGQQVTLRCSPKSGHDTVSWYQQALGQGPQFIFQYYEEEERQRGNFPDRFSGHQFPNYSSELNVNALLLGDSALYLCASSPGQGQPQHFGDGTRLSIL.

The J gene is TRBJ2-5, the V gene TRBV7-9, with D possibly TRBD2 on 5 matching bases. Germline CDR1 SEHNR, CDR2 FQNEAQ (reference sequence). V lost 3 bases to trimming and J lost 4 bases, with 15 bases between them. The CDR3 totals 15 residues. The CDR3, as DNA: TGTGCCAGCAGCTTTCTGGCACCCGAGGGAGAGACCCAGTACTTC. Translating gives CASSFLAPEGETQYF. Full variable domain (missing parts from reference TRBV7-9 and TRBJ2-5): DTGVSQNPRHKITKRGQNVTFRCDPISEHNRLYWYRQTLGQGPEFLTYFQNEAQLEKSRLLSDRFSAERPKGSFSTLEIQRTEQGDSAMYLCASSFLAPEGETQYFGPGTRLLVL.

The chain combines TRBV4-3 with TRBJ1-5; 7 nucleotides align to TRBD1. Germline assignment: CDR1 LGHNA and CDR2 YSLEER. The CDR3 extends over 14 amino acids. V shed 1 base and J 6 bases; nucleotides not matched to a gene: 3. The CDR3 DNA follows: TGCGCCAGCAGCCAAGCCGGGACAGCTCAGCCCCAGCATTTT. This sequence encodes CASSQAGTAQPQHF.

This chain connects TRBV7-9 to TRBJ1-1; no clear D gene. The CDR3 sequence is 13 residues long. Per germline, CDR1 SEHNR and CDR2 FQNEAQ (reference sequence). The ends were cut back, 7 bases at V and 3 bases at J, with 12 bases in the middle. The CDR3 sequence: CASTYRGDTEAFF. CDR3 in DNA: TGTGCCAGCACCTACCGTGGCGACACTGAAGCTTTCTTT.

The rearrangement uses TRBV7-9 and TRBJ1-1, with 7 bases fitting TRBD1. This CDR3 comprises 13 residues. Germline V CDR1 and CDR2: SEHNR, FQNEAQ (reference sequence). J gave up 6 bases and V 5 bases, and 6 bases lay outside the gene matches. The DNA of the CDR3 is TGTGCCAGCAGCGACACAGGGGTCGCTGAAGCTTTCTTT. Its translation is CASSDTGVAEAFF.

The chain carries TRBV2 and TRBJ2-2; D unresolved. Germline loops: CDR1 SNHLY, CDR2 FYNNEI. This CDR3 comprises 14 residues. V was shortened by 2 bases and J by 7 bases, with 11 bases between the two germline ends. CDR3 sequence: CASSELGIGGELFF. DNA of the CDR3: TGTGCCAGCAGTGAACTGGGCATCGGCGGGGAGCTGTTTTTT.

This clone turned up a few times. This chain links TRBV4-1 with TRBJ2-2; D gene uncertain. Trimming cost V 0 bases and J 7 bases, with 15 bases left between them. This CDR3 region has 16 residues. Germline V lookup: CDR1 MGHRA, CDR2 YSYEKL. CDR3 DNA sequence: TGCGCCAGCAGCCAAGATGGTCAAGGGTTGAGCGGGGAGCTGTTTTTT. Its translation is CASSQDGQGLSGELFF.

This rearrangement joins TRBV18 to TRBJ2-7; D remains unclear. This CDR3 region has 14 residues. V was pared by 1 base and J by 2 bases, with 9 bases between. Germline CDR1 and CDR2: KGHSH and LQKENI. The CDR3 DNA reads TGTGCCAGCTCACCACTCACAGATACCTACGAGCAGTACTTC. This translates into CASSPLTDTYEQYF.

This chain uses TRBV7-6 with TRBJ2-3; TRBD2 aligns across 8 bases. Germline V lookup: CDR1 SGHVS, CDR2 FNYEAQ. J gave up 1 base and V 0 bases, and 0 bases lay outside the gene matches. The CDR3 spans 15 residues. This chain's CDR3 is CASSLASGGTDTQYF. In DNA, the CDR3 is TGTGCCAGCAGCTTAGCTAGCGGGGGCACAGATACGCAGTATTTT. Based on the CDR3 plus reference TRBV7-6 and TRBJ2-3, the full variable domain is GAGVSQSPRYKVTKRGQDVALRCDPISGHVSLYWYRQALGQGPEFLTYFNYEAQQDKSGLPNDRFSAERPEGSISTLTIQRTEQRDSAMYRCASSLASGGTDTQYFGPGTRLTVL.

Notes on this clone: The sample has other DNA sequences that encode this CDR3 too. The chain couples TRBV7-9 to TRBJ2-3; no clear D. Germline-derived CDR1 and CDR2 are SEHNR and FQNEAQ (reference sequence). Trimming took 1 base from V and 3 from J, leaving 5 bases between them. CDR3 size: 13 residues. As DNA, the CDR3 is TGTGCCAGCAGCTTAGTAGGAACAGATACGCAGTATTTT. As protein: CASSLVGTDTQYF.

This chain uses TRBV6-4 with TRBJ2-3; 11 bases align to TRBD1. V lost 2 bases, J lost 4 bases, and 5 bases stayed unmatched. Germline assignment: CDR1 MRHNA and CDR2 SNTAGT. This CDR3 region has 16 residues. In nucleotides, the CDR3 is TGTGCCAGCAGTGACATTTGGACAGGGGGCCCAGATACGCAGTATTTT. Its translation: CASSDIWTGGPDTQYF.

The chain is built from TRBV7-8 and TRBJ2-5; the match to TRBD2 covers 10 bases. The CDR3 is made up of 16 amino acids. With V trimmed by 4 bases and J by 2 bases, 7 bases remained unmatched. The V gene's germline CDR1 is SGHVS and CDR2 FQNEAQ. The CDR3 reads CASSSPTSGLQETQYF. For the CDR3, the DNA is TGTGCCAGCAGCTCCCCGACTAGCGGGCTTCAAGAGACCCAGTACTTC.

The chain employs TRBV19 and TRBJ1-1; D gene unclear. In germline, CDR1 is LNHDA, CDR2 SQIVND (reference sequence). The CDR3 totals 14 residues. V was cut by 1 base and J by 1 base, with 7 bases left in between. The CDR3 reads CASSIGEGNTEAFF. The CDR3 DNA reads as TGTGCCAGTAGTATAGGCGAGGGGAACACTGAAGCTTTCTTT.

This chain connects TRBV29-1 to TRBJ1-1; tentatively, D is TRBD1 (5 bases). Germline V lookup: CDR1 SQVTM, CDR2 ANQGSEA. Trimming removed 7 bases from V and 1 base from J, with 7 bases in between. This CDR3 is 11 amino acids long. The CDR3 sequence: CSAGQNTEAFF. CDR3 coding DNA: TGCAGCGCCGGACAGAACACTGAAGCTTTCTTT.

This clone was observed a handful of times. This rearrangement joins TRBV5-6 to TRBJ2-1; 7 bases are a match to TRBD2. CDR3 length equals 15 residues. V gave up 2 bases and J gave up 7 bases; unmatched junction bases: 9. Germline-derived CDR1 and CDR2 are SGHDT and YYEEEE. The CDR3 DNA follows: TGTGCCAGCAGCTTTGGACCGGGACTACCAAATGAGCAGTTCTTC. Protein product: CASSFGPGLPNEQFF.